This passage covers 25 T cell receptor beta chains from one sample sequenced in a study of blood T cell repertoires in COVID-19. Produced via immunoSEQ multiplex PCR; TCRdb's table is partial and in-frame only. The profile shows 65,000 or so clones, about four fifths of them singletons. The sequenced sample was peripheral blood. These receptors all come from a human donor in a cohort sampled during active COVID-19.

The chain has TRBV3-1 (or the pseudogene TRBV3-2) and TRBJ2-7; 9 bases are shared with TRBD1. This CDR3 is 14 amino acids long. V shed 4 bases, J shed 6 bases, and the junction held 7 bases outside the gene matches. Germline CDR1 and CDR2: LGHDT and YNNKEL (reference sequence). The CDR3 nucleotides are TGTGCCAGCAGCCCCTTGGGACAGGGCAGCGAGCAGTACTTC. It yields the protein CASSPLGQGSEQYF.

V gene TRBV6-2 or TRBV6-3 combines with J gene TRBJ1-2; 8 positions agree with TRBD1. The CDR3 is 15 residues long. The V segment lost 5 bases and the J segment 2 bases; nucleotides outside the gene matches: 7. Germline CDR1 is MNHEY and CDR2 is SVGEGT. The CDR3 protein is CASSTTGASNYGYTF. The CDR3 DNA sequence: TGTGCCAGCAGTACGACAGGGGCCAGCAACTATGGCTACACCTTC.

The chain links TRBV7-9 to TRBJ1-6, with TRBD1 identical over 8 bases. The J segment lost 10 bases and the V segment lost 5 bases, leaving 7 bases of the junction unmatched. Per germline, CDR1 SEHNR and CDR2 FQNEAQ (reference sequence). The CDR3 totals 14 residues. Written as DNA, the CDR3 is TGTGCCAGCAGCCTGACAGGGGAAGAATCACCCCTCCACTTT. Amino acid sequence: CASSLTGEESPLHF.

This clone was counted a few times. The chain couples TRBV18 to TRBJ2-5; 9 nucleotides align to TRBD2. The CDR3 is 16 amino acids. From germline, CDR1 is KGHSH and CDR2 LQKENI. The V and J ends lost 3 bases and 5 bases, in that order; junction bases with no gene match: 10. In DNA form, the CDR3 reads TGTGCCAGCTCACCTCCAGTAGCGGGAGCAAGGGAGACCCAGTACTTC. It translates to CASSPPVAGARETQYF.

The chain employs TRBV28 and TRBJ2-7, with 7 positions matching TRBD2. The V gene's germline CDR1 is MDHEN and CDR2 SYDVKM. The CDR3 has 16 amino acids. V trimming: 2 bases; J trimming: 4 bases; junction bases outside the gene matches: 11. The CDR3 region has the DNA TGTGCCAGCAGTTTAACCCTGCTAGCGGTTCGGTACGAGCAGTACTTC. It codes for CASSLTLLAVRYEQYF.

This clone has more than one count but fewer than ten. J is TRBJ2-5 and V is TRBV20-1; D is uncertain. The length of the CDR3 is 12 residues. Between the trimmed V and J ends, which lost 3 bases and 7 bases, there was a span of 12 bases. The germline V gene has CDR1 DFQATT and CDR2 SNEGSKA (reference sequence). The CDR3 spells CSASWQPGTQYF. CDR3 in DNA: TGCAGTGCTAGTTGGCAGCCGGGGACCCAGTACTTC.

CDR3 nucleotide sequence: TGTGCCAGCAGCGCCCCGACAGGGGTTGGGGAGCTGTTTTTT. Protein product: CASSAPTGVGELFF. The rearrangement links TRBV7-3 to TRBJ1-3; 8 nucleotides line up with TRBD1. The better agreement between TRBJ2-2 and the DNA end casts doubt on the J call. Germline V gene data show CDR1 as SGHTA and CDR2 as FQGTGA. The CDR3 loop spans 14 amino acids.

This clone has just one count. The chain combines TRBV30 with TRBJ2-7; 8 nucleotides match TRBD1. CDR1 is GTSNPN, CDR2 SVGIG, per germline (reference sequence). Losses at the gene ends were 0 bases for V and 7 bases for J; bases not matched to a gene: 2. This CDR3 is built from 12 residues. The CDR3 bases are TGTGCCTGGAGTGTACAGGGGGTTGAGCAGTACTTC. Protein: CAWSVQGVEQYF.

The CDR3 DNA sequence: TGCGCCAGCAGCTTGATAGGCGTCCGACAGGGCACCGGGGAGCTGTTTTTT. It encodes CASSLIGVRQGTGELFF. The chain links TRBV5-1 to TRBJ2-2; 7 nucleotides match TRBD1. The V segment lost 1 base and the J segment 4 bases; nucleotides outside the gene matches: 10. The CDR3 sequence is 17 residues long. Germline lookup yields CDR1 SGHRS and CDR2 YFSETQ.

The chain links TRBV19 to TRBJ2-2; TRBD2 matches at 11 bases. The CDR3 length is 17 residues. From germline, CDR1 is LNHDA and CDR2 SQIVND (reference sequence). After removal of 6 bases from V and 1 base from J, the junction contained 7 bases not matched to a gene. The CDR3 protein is CASSPIGTSGNTGELFF. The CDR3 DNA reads TGTGCCAGTAGCCCAATCGGGACTAGCGGGAACACCGGGGAGCTGTTTTTT.

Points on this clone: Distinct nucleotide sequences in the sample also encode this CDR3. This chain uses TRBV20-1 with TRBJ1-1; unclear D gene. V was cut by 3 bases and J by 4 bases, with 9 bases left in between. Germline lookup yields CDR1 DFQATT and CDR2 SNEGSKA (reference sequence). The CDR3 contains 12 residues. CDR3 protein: CSASSGFTEAFF. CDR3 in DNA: TGCAGTGCTAGTTCGGGGTTCACTGAAGCTTTCTTT.

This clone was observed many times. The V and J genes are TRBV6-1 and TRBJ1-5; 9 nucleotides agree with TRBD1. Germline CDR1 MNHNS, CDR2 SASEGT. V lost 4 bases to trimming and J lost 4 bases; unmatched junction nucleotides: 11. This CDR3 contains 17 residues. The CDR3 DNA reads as TGTGCCAGCAGTGCCACACAGGGGGCATCGGGTAATCAGCCCCAGCATTTT. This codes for CASSATQGASGNQPQHF.

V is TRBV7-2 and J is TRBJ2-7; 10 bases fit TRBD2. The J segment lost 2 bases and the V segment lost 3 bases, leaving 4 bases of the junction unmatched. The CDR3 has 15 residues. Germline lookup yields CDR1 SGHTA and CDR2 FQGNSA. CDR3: CASSLGAGGPYEQYF. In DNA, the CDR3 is TGTGCCAGCAGCTTGGGAGCGGGGGGGCCCTACGAGCAGTACTTC.

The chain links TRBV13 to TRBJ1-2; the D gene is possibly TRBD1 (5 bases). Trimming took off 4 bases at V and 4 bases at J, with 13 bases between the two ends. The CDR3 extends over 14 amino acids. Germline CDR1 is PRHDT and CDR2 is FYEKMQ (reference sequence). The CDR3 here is CASSSRGVAYGYTF. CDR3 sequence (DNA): TGTGCCAGCAGCTCCCGGGGGGTTGCCTATGGCTACACCTTC.

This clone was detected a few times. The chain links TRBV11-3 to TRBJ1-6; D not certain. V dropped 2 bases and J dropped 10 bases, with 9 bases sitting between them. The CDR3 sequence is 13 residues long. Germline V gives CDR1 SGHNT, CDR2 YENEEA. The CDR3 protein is CASSLPTPSPLHF. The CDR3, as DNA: TGTGCCAGCAGCTTACCGACTCCGTCACCCCTCCACTTT.

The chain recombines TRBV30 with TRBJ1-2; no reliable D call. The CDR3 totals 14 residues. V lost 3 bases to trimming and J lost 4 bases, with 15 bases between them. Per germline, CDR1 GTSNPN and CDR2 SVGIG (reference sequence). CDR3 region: CAWRKPRYSYGYTF. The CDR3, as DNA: TGTGCCTGGAGGAAACCGCGATACAGCTATGGCTACACCTTC.

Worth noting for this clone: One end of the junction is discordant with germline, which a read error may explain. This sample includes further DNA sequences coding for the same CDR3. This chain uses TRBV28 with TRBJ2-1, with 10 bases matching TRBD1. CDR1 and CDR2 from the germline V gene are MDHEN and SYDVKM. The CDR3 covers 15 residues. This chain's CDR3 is CASRTGQGSFNEQFF. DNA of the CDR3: TGTGCCAGCAGAACGGGACAGGGGAGTTTTAATGAACAGTTCTTC.

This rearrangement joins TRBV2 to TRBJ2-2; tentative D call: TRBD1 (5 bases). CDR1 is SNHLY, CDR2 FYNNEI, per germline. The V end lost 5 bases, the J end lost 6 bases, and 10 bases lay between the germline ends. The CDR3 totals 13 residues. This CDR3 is CASSTRVPGELFF. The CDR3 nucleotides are TGTGCCAGCAGTACCAGGGTACCCGGGGAGCTGTTTTTT. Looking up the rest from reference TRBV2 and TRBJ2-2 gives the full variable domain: EPEVTQTPSHQVTQMGQEVILRCVPISNHLYFYWYRQILGQKVEFLVSFYNNEISEKSEIFDDQFSVERPDGSNFTLKIRSTKLEDSAMYFCASSTRVPGELFFGEGSRLTVL.

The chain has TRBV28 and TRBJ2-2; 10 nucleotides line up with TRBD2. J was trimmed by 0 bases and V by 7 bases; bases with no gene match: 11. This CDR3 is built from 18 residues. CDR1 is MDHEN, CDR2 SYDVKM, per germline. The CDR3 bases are TGTGCCAGCAACCCCCGGCCTAGCGGGAGTTCGAACACCGGGGAGCTGTTTTTT. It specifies CASNPRPSGSSNTGELFF. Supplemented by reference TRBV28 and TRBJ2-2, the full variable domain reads DVKVTQSSRYLVKRTGEKVFLECVQDMDHENMFWYRQDPGLGLRLIYFSYDVKMKEKGDIPEGYSVSREKKERFSLILESASTNQTSMYLCASNPRPSGSSNTGELFFGEGSRLTVL.

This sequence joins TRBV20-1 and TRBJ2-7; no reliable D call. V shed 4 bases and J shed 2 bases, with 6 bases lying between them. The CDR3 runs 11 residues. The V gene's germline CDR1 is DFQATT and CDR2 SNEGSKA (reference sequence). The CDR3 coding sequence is TGCAGTGCTATCTTAGCCTACGAGCAGTACTTC. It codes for CSAILAYEQYF.

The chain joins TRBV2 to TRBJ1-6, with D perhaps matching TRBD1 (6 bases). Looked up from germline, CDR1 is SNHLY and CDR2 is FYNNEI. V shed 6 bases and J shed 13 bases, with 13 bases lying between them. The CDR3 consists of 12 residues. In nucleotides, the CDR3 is TGTGCCAGCAGACCCGACAGGAGCCCCCTCCACTTT. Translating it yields CASRPDRSPLHF.

For the CDR3, the DNA is TGTGCCAGCTCACCGCCGGGACAGCGGTCCTATGGCTACACCTTC. It translates to CASSPPGQRSYGYTF. The rearrangement links TRBV18 to TRBJ1-2; 7 bases agree with TRBD1. The CDR3 totals 15 residues. V shed 3 bases and J 4 bases; nucleotides not matched to a gene: 8. Germline CDR1 and CDR2: KGHSH and LQKENI. Drawing the rest from reference TRBV18 and TRBJ1-2, the complete variable domain is NAGVMQNPRHLVRRRGQEARLRCSPMKGHSHVYWYRQLPEEGLKFMVYLQKENIIDESGMPKERFSAEFPKEGPSILRIQQVVRGDSAAYFCASSPPGQRSYGYTFGSGTRLTVV.

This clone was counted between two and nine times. The CDR3 region has the DNA TGCAGTGCTAGTTCGGCAGGGTATACCAGCACCTTC. This sequence encodes CSASSAGYTSTF. The V and J genes are TRBV20-1 and TRBJ1-2; maybe TRBD1 (5 bases). V lost 3 bases, J lost 13 bases, and 18 bases lay in between. Germline CDR1 and CDR2: DFQATT and SNEGSKA (reference sequence). The CDR3 contains 12 residues.

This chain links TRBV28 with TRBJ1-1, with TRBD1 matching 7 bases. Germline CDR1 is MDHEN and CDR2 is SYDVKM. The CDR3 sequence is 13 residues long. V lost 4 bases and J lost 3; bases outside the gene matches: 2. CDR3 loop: CASSSQGDTEAFF. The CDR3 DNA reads TGTGCCAGCAGTTCTCAGGGGGACACTGAAGCTTTCTTT.

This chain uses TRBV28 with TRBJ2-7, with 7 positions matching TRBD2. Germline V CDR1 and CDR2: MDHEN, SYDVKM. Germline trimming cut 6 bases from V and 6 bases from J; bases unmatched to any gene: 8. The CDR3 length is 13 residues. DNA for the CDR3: TGTGCCAGCAGCGGGGGGTTATGGGGCGAGCAGTACTTC. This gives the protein CASSGGLWGEQYF.